This TCR beta chain was captured by sequencing in a study of control samples from healthy donors and cancer patients (TCRdb year 2020). The CDR3 measures 11 amino acids from cysteine to phenylalanine. Only CDR3 DNA remains: 33 bases, in frame from the first base. V was cut back by 6 bases and J by 0 bases, leaving a gap of 2 bases between them. Looking up the germline V gene yields CDR1 SNHLY and CDR2 FYNNEI. To prepare the library, the immunoSEQ multiplex PCR assay was applied. The table was pulled from immuneACCESS by TCRdb, which kept in-frame rearrangements only. Such tables lose some clones; where checked, under half of the loss comes from unresolved V genes, and the rest has no known cause. The sample has approximately 150,000 clones on record, 92% of them singletons. The ten most abundant clones make up approximately 0.7% of the sample. Notes on this clone: This clone's antigen is unknown. It has no much larger one-base neighbor in the sample; base qualities were not kept.

Sequenced input: blood. The clonotype was recovered from a woman in her 30s in good health. The V and J genes are TRBV2 and TRBJ1-1; the D segment cannot be called with confidence. CDR3 region: CASRLNTEAFF. The sequenced DNA is TGTGCCAGCAGATTGAACACTGAAGCTTTCTTT.